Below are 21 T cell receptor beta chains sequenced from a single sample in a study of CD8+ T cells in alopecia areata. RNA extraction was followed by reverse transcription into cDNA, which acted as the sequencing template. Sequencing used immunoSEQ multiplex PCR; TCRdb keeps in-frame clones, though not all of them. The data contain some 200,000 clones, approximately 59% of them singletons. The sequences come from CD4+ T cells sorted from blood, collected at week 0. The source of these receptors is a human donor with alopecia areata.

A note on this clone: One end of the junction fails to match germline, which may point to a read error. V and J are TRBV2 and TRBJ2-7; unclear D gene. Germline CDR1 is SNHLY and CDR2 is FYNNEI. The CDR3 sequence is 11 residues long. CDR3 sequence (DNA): TGTGCCAGCAGTCAAGCTAGGCTCGGGTACTTC. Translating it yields CASSQARLGYF.

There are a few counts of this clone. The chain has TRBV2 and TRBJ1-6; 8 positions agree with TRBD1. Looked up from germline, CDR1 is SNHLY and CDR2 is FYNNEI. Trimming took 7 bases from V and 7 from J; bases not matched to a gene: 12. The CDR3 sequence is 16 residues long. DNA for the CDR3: TGTGCCAGCACCAAGGACAGGGCATATGGGAATTCACCCCTCCACTTT. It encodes CASTKDRAYGNSPLHF.

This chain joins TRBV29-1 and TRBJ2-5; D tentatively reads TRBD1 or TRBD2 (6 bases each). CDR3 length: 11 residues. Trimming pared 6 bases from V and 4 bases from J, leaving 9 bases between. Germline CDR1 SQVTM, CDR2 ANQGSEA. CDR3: CSVGGSETQYF. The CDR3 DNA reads TGCAGCGTGGGGGGCTCAGAGACCCAGTACTTC.

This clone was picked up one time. CDR3 sequence: CARRDWNIQYF. CDR3 nucleotide sequence: TGTGCCAGGAGGGATTGGAACATTCAGTACTTC. The chain carries TRBV6-9 and TRBJ2-4; tentative D call: TRBD2 (5 bases). V was clipped by 9 bases and J by 7 bases, with 10 bases between them. Germline CDR1 MNHGY, CDR2 SVAAGI. The CDR3 loop spans 11 amino acids.

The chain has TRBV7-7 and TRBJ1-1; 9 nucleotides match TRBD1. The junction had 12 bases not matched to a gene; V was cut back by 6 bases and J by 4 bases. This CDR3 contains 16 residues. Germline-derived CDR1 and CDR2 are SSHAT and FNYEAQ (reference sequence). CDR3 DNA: TGTGCCAGCAGACCTACCCGGGACAGGGTGTGCACTGAAGCTTTCTTT. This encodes CASRPTRDRVCTEAFF.

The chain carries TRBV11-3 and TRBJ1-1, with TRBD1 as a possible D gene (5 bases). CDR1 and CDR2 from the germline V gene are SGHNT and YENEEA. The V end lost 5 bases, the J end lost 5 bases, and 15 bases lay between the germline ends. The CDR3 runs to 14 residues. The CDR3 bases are TGTGCCAGCAGCCCGTCCCCCGGGGGGACTGAAGCTTTCTTT. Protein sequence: CASSPSPGGTEAFF.

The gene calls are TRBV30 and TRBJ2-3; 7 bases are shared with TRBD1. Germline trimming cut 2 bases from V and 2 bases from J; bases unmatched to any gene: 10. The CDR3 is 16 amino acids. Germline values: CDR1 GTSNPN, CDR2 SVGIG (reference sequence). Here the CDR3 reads CAWSIWDSRFTDTQYF. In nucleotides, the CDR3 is TGTGCCTGGAGTATTTGGGACAGCCGATTCACAGATACGCAGTATTTT.

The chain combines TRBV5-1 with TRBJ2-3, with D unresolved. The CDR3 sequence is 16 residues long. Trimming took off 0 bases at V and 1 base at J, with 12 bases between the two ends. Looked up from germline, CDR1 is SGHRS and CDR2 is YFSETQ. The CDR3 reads CASSLDAFSGTDTQYF. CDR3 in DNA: TGCGCCAGCAGCTTGGACGCCTTTTCAGGCACAGATACGCAGTATTTT.

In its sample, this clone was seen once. The CDR3 nucleotides are TGTGCCACCAGCAGAGGCCGGGACAGGGAACCCTACGAGCAGTACTTC. As protein: CATSRGRDREPYEQYF. This sequence joins TRBV15 and TRBJ2-7, with TRBD1 matching over 9 bases. Germline lookup yields CDR1 LNHNV and CDR2 YYDKDF (reference sequence). This CDR3 contains 16 residues. V lost 1 base, J lost 2 bases, and 6 bases stayed unmatched.

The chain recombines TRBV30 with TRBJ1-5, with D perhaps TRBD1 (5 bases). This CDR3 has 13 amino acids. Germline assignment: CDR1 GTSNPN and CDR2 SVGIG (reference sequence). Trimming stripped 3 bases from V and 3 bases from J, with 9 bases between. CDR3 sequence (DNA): TGTGCCTGGAGCGGGGGGATCAATCAGCCCCAGCATTTT. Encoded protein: CAWSGGINQPQHF.

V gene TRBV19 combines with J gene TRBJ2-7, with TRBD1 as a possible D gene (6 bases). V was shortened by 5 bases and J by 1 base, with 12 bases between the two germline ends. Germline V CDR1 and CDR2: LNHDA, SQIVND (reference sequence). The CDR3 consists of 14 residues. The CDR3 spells CASSLRQGSYEQYF. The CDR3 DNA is TGTGCCAGTAGTCTCCGGCAGGGGTCCTACGAGCAGTACTTC.

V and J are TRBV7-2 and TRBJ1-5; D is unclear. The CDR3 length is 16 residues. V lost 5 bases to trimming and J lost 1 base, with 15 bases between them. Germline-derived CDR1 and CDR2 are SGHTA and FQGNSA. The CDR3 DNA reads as TGTGCCAGCAGCCCGACCGTCGGGGTGAGCAATCAGCCCCAGCATTTT. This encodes CASSPTVGVSNQPQHF.

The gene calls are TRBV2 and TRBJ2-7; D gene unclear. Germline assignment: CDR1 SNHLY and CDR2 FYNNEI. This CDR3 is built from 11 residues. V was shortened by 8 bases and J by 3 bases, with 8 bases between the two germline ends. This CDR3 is CASGRNYEQYF. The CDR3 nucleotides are TGTGCCAGCGGGCGGAACTACGAGCAGTACTTC.

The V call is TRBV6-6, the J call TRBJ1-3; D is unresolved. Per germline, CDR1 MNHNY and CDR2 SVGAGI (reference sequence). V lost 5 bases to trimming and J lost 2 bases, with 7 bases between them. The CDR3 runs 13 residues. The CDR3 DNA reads TGTGCCAGCAGTCGGCGCCCTGGAAACACCATATATTTT. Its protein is CASSRRPGNTIYF.

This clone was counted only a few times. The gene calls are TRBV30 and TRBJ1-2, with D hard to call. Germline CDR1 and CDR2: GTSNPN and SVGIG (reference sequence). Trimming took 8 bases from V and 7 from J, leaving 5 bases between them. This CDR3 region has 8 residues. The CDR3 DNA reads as TGTGCCACCACTGGCTACACCTTC. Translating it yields CATTGYTF. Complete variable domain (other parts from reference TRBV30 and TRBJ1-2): SQTIHQWPATLVQPVGSPLSLECTVEGTSNPNLYWYRQAAGRGLQLLFYSVGIGQISSEVPQNLSASRPQDRQFILSSKKLLLSDSGFYLCATTGYTFGSGTRLTVV.

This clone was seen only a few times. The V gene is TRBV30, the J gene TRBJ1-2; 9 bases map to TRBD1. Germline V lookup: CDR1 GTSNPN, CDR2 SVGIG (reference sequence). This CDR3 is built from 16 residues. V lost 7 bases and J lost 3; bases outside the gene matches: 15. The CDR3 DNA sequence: TGTGCCTACTGGCAACGGACAGGGGACTACTACTATGGCTACACCTTC. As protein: CAYWQRTGDYYYGYTF.

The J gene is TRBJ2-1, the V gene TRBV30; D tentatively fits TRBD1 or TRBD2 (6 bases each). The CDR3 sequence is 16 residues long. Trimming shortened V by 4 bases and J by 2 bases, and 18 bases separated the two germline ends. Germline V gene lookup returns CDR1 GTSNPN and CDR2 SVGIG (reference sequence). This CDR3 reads CAWTRRSGAPYNEQFF. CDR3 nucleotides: TGTGCCTGGACCCGGAGGTCGGGGGCGCCCTACAATGAGCAGTTCTTC.

The DNA of the CDR3 is TGTGCCAGCAGCGCCACCGGGGTCCAAGAGACCCAGTACTTC. Translating it yields CASSATGVQETQYF. The chain carries TRBV7-6 and TRBJ2-5; TRBD2 might be the D (5 bases). The V gene's germline CDR1 is SGHVS and CDR2 FNYEAQ. This CDR3 comprises 14 residues. The ends were cut back, 5 bases at V and 1 base at J, with 11 bases in the middle.

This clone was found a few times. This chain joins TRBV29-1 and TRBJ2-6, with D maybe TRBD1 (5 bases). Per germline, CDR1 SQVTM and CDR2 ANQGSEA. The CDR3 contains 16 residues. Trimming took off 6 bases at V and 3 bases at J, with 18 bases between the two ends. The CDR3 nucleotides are TGCAGCGTAATAAAGGACACACTTTATGGGGCCAACGTCCTGACTTTC. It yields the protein CSVIKDTLYGANVLTF.

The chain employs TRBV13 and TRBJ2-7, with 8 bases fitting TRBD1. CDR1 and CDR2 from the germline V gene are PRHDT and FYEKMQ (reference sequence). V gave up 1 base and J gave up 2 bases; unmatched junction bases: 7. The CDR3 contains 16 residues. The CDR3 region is CASSLVTGQGAYEQYF. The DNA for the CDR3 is TGTGCCAGCAGCTTAGTGACCGGACAGGGAGCCTACGAGCAGTACTTC.

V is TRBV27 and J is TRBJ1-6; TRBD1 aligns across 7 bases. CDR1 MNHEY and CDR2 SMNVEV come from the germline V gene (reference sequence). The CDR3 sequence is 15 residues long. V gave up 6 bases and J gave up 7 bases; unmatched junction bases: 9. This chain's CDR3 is CASRGTGTVNSPLHF. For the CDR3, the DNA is TGTGCCAGCAGGGGTACCGGGACAGTGAATTCACCCCTCCACTTT.